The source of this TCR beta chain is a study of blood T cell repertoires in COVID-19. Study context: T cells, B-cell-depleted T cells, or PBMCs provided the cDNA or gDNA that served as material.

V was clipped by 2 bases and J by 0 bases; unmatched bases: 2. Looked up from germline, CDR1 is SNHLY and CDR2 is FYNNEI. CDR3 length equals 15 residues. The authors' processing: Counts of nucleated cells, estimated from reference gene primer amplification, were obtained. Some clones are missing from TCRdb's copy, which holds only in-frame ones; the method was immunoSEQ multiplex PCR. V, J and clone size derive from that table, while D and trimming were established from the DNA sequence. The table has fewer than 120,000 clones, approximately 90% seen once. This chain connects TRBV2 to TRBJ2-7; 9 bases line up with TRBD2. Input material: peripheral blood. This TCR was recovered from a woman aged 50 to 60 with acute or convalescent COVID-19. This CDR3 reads CASSEKREVSYEQYF. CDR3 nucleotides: TGTGCCAGCAGTGAAAAGCGGGAGGTCTCCTACGAGCAGTACTTC.